This record covers a single T cell receptor beta chain. The sample holds many counts of this clonotype. Its antigen is currently not known. The input lacks base qualities; no much larger clone sits a single base away. To demonstrate the VDJtools post-analysis software, the study profiled TCR beta repertoires from the peripheral blood of around 13 young patients with multiple sclerosis. The multiple sclerosis patients were children and adolescents between roughly 6 and 16 years of age. The junction shows trimming of 3 bases on V and 1 base on J, plus 9 bases between the germline ends. Reading from cysteine to phenylalanine, the CDR3 counts 14 amino acids. Only CDR3 DNA remains: 42 bases, in frame from the first base. Receptors were amplified or captured by PCR. Instrument used: Illumina HiSeq 2500. To reduce PCR and sequencing biases, unique molecular identifiers were incorporated into the TCR beta cDNA libraries. Every 1 to 10 million input T cells yielded roughly 500,000 cDNA molecules, meaning each molecule approximated one T cell. The patient libraries were prepared and sequenced using the same protocol as the earlier healthy control dataset. Within a given batch, samples were prepared together, multiplexed and sequenced on the same HiSeq lane. The study's own analysis went as follows. Raw barcoded reads were processed with MIGEC, and single-read molecular identifier groups were discarded before consensus assembly and CDR3 extraction. Clonotype tables were post-analysed with VDJtools, normalizing diversity by down-sampling all datasets to the smallest sample size. In repertoire overlap clustering, CDR3 amino acid sequences, but not nucleotide sequences, were matched to correct batch-related cross-sample contamination. TCRdb reworked the public reads: Q25 trimming with fastp, MiXCR clone assembly, productive beta chains retained. All rows with the same CDR3 protein become a single entry with the most common DNA and genes. None of the V and J calls come from the authors' own analysis; TCRdb made them. Across this sample there are roughly 410,000 distinct CDR3 sequences, with roughly 36% seen only once. The ten largest clones take up roughly an eighth of the sample.

This sample is part of a study of post-analysis software for immune sequencing data (dated by TCRdb to the mid-2010s). General notes on the study: Recorded disease courses included relapsing-remitting, secondary progressive and progressive-relapsing multiple sclerosis, with some patients lacking subtype annotation. The patient repertoires were compared against approximately eleven previously published healthy control repertoires obtained from donors aged 6 to 25 years. A subset of samples was prepared in parallel using single-end sample barcoding, then pooled and co-amplified after Illumina adapter ligation. Overall results and qualifications from the work: Significantly higher frequencies in patients than in controls were found for a handful of TRBV segments, including TRBV5-6, TRBV5-1 and TRBV20-1. Direct clustering with F measure revealed strong co-clustering of samples prepared in the same batch, which led to a batch-effect correction. Normalized Chao1 diversity was significantly lower in multiple sclerosis patients than controls, suggesting substantial peripheral T-cell clonal expansion. The multiple sclerosis patient group was slightly younger than the control group.

This receptor chain uses TRBV12-3 or TRBV12-4 and TRBJ1-1; the D gene is possibly TRBD1, with 5 bases matching. The specimen was blood. The sequence was obtained from a girl aged 5-17 years with multiple sclerosis. Read as DNA, the sequence is TGTGCCAGCAGTTTTCAGGGCTCGAACACTGAAGCTTTCTTT. Its coded protein is CASSFQGSNTEAFF.